This TCR beta chain was obtained from a study of T cells after yellow fever vaccination. Study-level information: The authors prepared low-cell-number fractions using SMART-Seq v4 Ultra Low Input.

Trimming shortened V by 6 bases and J by 3 bases, and 12 bases separated the two germline ends. The CDR3 is 12 amino acids. Germline V gene data show CDR1 as SQVTM and CDR2 as ANQGSEA. TCRdb reprocessed the 5' RACE reads with MiXCR, giving one entry per CDR3 protein. The table has about 550,000 distinct CDR3 sequences, 15% to 20% seen once. This material consisted of PBMCs, taken 15 days after the yellow fever booster vaccination. The chain couples TRBV29-1 to TRBJ2-7; tentatively, D is TRBD1 (5 bases). This receptor was obtained from a man aged 25 to 45 who received the YFV17D yellow fever vaccine. CDR3 DNA: TGCAGCGTCCAGGGTAGTGGCTACGAGCAGTACTTC. This sequence encodes CSVQGSGYEQYF.